These 20 T cell receptor beta chains share one sample of origin, sequenced in a study of response to subunit inactivated influenza vaccine. TCRdb analysed the RT-PCR reads with MiXCR anew, one entry per CDR3 protein. This sample yields around 490,000 distinct CDR3 sequences, of which about 7.6% are seen a single time; 10% to 15% belongs to the top ten. The source material was PBMCs from blood, sampled around 25 months after vaccination. The receptors originated from a man aged 50 to 69 who received an inactivated influenza vaccine.

In its sample, this clonotype was seen a few times. V usage is TRBV11-2 and J usage is TRBJ2-1; D is unclear. V dropped 0 bases and J dropped 4 bases, with 13 bases sitting between them. The V gene's germline CDR1 is SGHAT and CDR2 FQNNGV. The CDR3 is 16 residues long. The CDR3: CASSLEGRRMYNEQFF. DNA for the CDR3: TGTGCCAGCAGCTTAGAGGGCAGACGCATGTACAATGAGCAGTTCTTC.

This clonotype was observed at least ten times. This rearrangement joins TRBV7-2 to TRBJ1-2; TRBD1 matches 9 bases. CDR1 is SGHTA and CDR2 is FQGNSA in the germline V gene. The CDR3 loop spans 15 amino acids. V shed 0 bases, J shed 5 bases, and the junction held 4 bases outside the gene matches. This CDR3 is CASSLAGTGSYGYTF. CDR3 in DNA: TGTGCCAGCAGCTTAGCCGGGACAGGGTCGTATGGCTACACCTTC.

The chain employs TRBV20-1 and TRBJ2-1, with D possibly matching TRBD2 (7 bases). Per germline, CDR1 DFQATT and CDR2 SNEGSKA (reference sequence). The CDR3 consists of 15 residues. V was shortened by 3 bases and J by 2 bases, with 14 bases between the two germline ends. The CDR3 is CSARGRGAPYNEQFF. DNA of the CDR3: TGCAGTGCTAGGGGCCGGGGGGCCCCCTACAATGAGCAGTTCTTC.

The rearrangement joins TRBV20-1 to TRBJ2-4; 10 bases are shared with TRBD2. The CDR3 totals 18 residues. Germline loops: CDR1 DFQATT, CDR2 SNEGSKA (reference sequence). After removal of 5 bases from V and 0 bases from J, the junction contained 13 bases not matched to a gene. The CDR3: CSAGVVLAGALAKNIQYF. In nucleotides, the CDR3 is TGCAGTGCTGGGGTGGTGCTAGCGGGAGCCTTAGCCAAAAACATTCAGTACTTC.

In this sample, this clonotype turned up many times. The V call is TRBV6-1, the J call TRBJ1-5; D unresolved. The length of the CDR3 is 13 residues. The ends were cut back, 1 base at V and 5 bases at J, with 6 bases in the middle. Germline V lookup: CDR1 MNHNS, CDR2 SASEGT. CDR3 bases: TGTGCCAGCAGTGAAGTTATAGATCAGCCCCAGCATTTT. Its translation: CASSEVIDQPQHF.

This clonotype was seen only a few times. The CDR3 here is CAIRPGQGLYPSGSPLHF. The CDR3 DNA is TGTGCCATCCGTCCGGGACAGGGACTATACCCTTCAGGTTCACCCCTCCACTTT. V usage is TRBV10-3 and J usage is TRBJ1-6; 9 nucleotides match TRBD1. The V gene's germline CDR1 is ENHRY and CDR2 SYGVKD. J was trimmed by 9 bases and V by 8 bases; bases with no gene match: 20. This CDR3 has 18 residues.

Remarks on this clonotype: The junction shows a germline mismatch at one end, possibly a read error. This chain connects TRBV4-1 to TRBJ2-3; a possible D gene is TRBD2 (6 bases). This CDR3 is built from 14 residues. Germline assignment: CDR1 MGHRA and CDR2 YSYEKL. The CDR3 is CACSRREITDKQYF. The CDR3 coding sequence is TGCGCCTGCAGCCGCCGGGAGATCACAGATAAGCAGTATTTT.

The chain has TRBV6-5 and TRBJ2-7, with 10 bases matching TRBD1. CDR3 length equals 18 residues. Trimming at V came to 0 bases and at J to 3 bases, leaving 11 bases not matched to a gene. CDR1 is MNHEY, CDR2 SVGAGI, per germline. CDR3 protein: CASSYSRTGGLAVYEQYF. CDR3 sequence (DNA): TGTGCCAGCAGTTACTCGAGGACAGGGGGTTTAGCGGTCTACGAGCAGTACTTC.

The chain is built from TRBV12-3 or TRBV12-4 and TRBJ2-1; TRBD2 agrees at 7 bases. V was pared by 8 bases and J by 13 bases, with 8 bases of the junction left unmatched. The length of the CDR3 is 11 residues. CDR3 sequence (DNA): TGTGCCAGCGTGCGGGAGACAGAACAGTTCTTC. Translating gives CASVRETEQFF.

This clonotype came up a few times. The genes are TRBV28 and TRBJ2-3; possible D gene TRBD1, 6 bases. Trimming left V 7 bases short and J 9 bases short, with 14 bases between. Germline CDR1 and CDR2: MDHEN and SYDVKM. The CDR3 extends over 12 amino acids. CDR3 region: CASNGDTQTQYF. CDR3 coding DNA: TGTGCCAGCAATGGGGACACCCAGACGCAGTATTTT.

Concerning this clonotype itself: One junction end disagrees with the germline gene, perhaps due to a read error. The chain is built from TRBV18 and TRBJ2-1, with 8 bases lining up with TRBD2. The CDR3 contains 16 residues. Germline V lookup: CDR1 KGHSH, CDR2 LQKENI. This chain's CDR3 is CDSSPKLAATYNEQFF. Here the CDR3 DNA reads TGTGACAGCTCACCAAAACTAGCGGCAACTTACAATGAGCAGTTCTTC.

J is TRBJ2-2 and V is TRBV7-9; 8 bases fit TRBD2. The germline CDR1 and CDR2 sequences are SEHNR and FQNEAQ (reference sequence). V lost 11 bases and J lost 1; bases outside the gene matches: 6. CDR3 length: 14 amino acids. The CDR3: CAVGGAVNTGELFF. The DNA for the CDR3 is TGTGCCGTCGGGGGGGCAGTGAACACCGGGGAGCTGTTTTTT.

This clonotype was detected ten times or more. The chain employs TRBV5-1 and TRBJ2-3; 7 nucleotides line up with TRBD1. The V and J ends lost 6 bases and 3 bases, in that order; junction bases with no gene match: 13. This CDR3 region has 16 residues. Per germline, CDR1 SGHRS and CDR2 YFSETQ. This CDR3 is CASNNWPGQITDTQYF. The DNA of the CDR3 is TGCGCCAGCAATAACTGGCCGGGACAGATTACAGATACGCAGTATTTT. Looking up the rest from reference TRBV5-1 and TRBJ2-3 gives the full variable domain: KAGVTQTPRYLIKTRGQQVTLSCSPISGHRSVSWYQQTPGQGLQFLFEYFSETQRNKGNFPGRFSGRQFSNSRSEMNVSTLELGDSALYLCASNNWPGQITDTQYFGPGTRLTVL.

This clonotype has only a few counts. The chain is built from TRBV20-1 and TRBJ2-1, with 11 positions matching TRBD2. Germline CDR1 is DFQATT and CDR2 is SNEGSKA (reference sequence). The CDR3 sequence is 14 residues long. The V segment lost 3 bases and the J segment 9 bases; nucleotides outside the gene matches: 7. The CDR3 sequence: CSASLTSGILEQFF. CDR3 DNA sequence: TGCAGTGCTAGTCTGACTAGCGGGATTCTTGAGCAGTTCTTC.

This chain uses TRBV11-2 with TRBJ2-5; D might be TRBD2 (5 bases). With 6 bases removed from V and 5 bases from J, the gap between germline ends came to 19 bases. The CDR3 spans 15 residues. Germline V gene sequence: CDR1 SGHAT, CDR2 FQNNGV. For the CDR3, the DNA is TGTGCCAGCAGTTCTGGGGAGCTCGGTTTGGAGACCCAGTACTTC. Its translation is CASSSGELGLETQYF.

This clonotype appeared a few times. The chain recombines TRBV20-1 with TRBJ1-5; no clear D. This CDR3 has 21 residues. Germline CDR1 is DFQATT and CDR2 is SNEGSKA (reference sequence). The V end lost 0 bases, the J end lost 0 bases, and 27 bases lay between the germline ends. The chain's CDR3 is CSARDQKPTTDLIHSNQPQHF. In nucleotides, the CDR3 is TGCAGTGCTAGAGATCAGAAACCGACGACTGATCTTATTCATAGCAATCAGCCCCAGCATTTT.

This clonotype was counted a few times. This sequence joins TRBV4-1 and TRBJ2-7; possible D gene TRBD1, 5 bases. CDR1 is MGHRA, CDR2 YSYEKL, per germline. V was trimmed by 3 bases and J by 0 bases, leaving 15 bases between them. The CDR3 spans 16 residues. CDR3 loop: CASSHGGHRSSYEQYF. CDR3 DNA sequence: TGCGCCAGCAGCCACGGTGGACACCGGAGCTCCTACGAGCAGTACTTC.

The sample holds a few counts of this clonotype. The V gene is TRBV7-3, the J gene TRBJ2-6; D assignment may be TRBD1 or TRBD2 (6 bases each). Germline CDR1 is SGHTA and CDR2 is FQGTGA. V lost 0 bases and J lost 2, with 8 bases in between. The length of the CDR3 is 16 residues. The CDR3 coding sequence is TGTGCCAGCAGCTTAACGAGGGGGGCTGGGGCCAACGTCCTGACTTTC. Translating gives CASSLTRGAGANVLTF.

The V call is TRBV5-1, the J call TRBJ2-7, with 7 bases identical to TRBD1. CDR3 length: 14 residues. Germline trimming cut 1 base from V and 5 bases from J; bases unmatched to any gene: 6. CDR1 and CDR2 (germline): SGHRS, YFSETQ. The CDR3 is CASSLKTGFHEQYF. In DNA, the CDR3 is TGCGCCAGCAGCTTGAAGACAGGGTTCCACGAGCAGTACTTC.

This clonotype came up many times. V is TRBV4-3 and J is TRBJ2-1; possibly TRBD1 or TRBD2 for D (6 bases each). Germline V gene lookup returns CDR1 LGHNA and CDR2 YSLEER. The CDR3 runs 20 residues. The V and J ends lost 4 bases and 2 bases respectively, with 27 bases between them. The CDR3 sequence is CASSRASLRGLATTYNEQFF. In DNA, the CDR3 is TGCGCCAGCAGCCGCGCAAGCCTTCGGGGGCTAGCGACTACCTACAATGAGCAGTTCTTC.